The 32 T cell receptor beta chains presented below share a single source sample, sequenced in a study of shared clonotypes between healthy human individuals (dated by TCRdb to about 2020). The protocol used for the library was the immunoSEQ multiplex PCR assay. The table comes from immuneACCESS by way of TCRdb, which keeps in-frame sequences with V and J called. Part of the clones is missing from these tables; in studies checked, under half for an unresolved V gene and the rest for unknown reasons. The sample yields some 450,000 clones; roughly four fifths were counted once. About 11% of the sample comes from the top ten. The specimen sequenced was PBMCs. The source of these receptors is a woman between 40 and 50 years old in good health. Some clones in this sample may be carry-over from other donors' samples.

The genes are TRBV2 and TRBJ1-4, with D possibly TRBD1 on 6 matching bases. V was clipped by 7 bases and J by 4 bases, with 10 bases between them. The length of the CDR3 is 13 residues. The germline V gene has CDR1 SNHLY and CDR2 FYNNEI. The CDR3 bases are TGTGCCAGCAACGGACAGAATAATGAAAAACTGTTTTTT. Its translation: CASNGQNNEKLFF.

This chain links TRBV28 with TRBJ2-1, with D perhaps TRBD2 (5 bases). Germline V gives CDR1 MDHEN, CDR2 SYDVKM. V lost 1 base and J 2 bases, leaving 6 bases between the germline ends. The CDR3 runs 14 residues. CDR3 in DNA: TGTGCCAGCAGTTTATCCGGGACCTACAATGAGCAGTTCTTC. Translation gives CASSLSGTYNEQFF.

The genes are TRBV28 and TRBJ2-1; 8 positions agree with TRBD2. V lost 6 bases, J lost 4 bases, and 11 bases stayed unmatched. Germline V gives CDR1 MDHEN, CDR2 SYDVKM. This CDR3 has 16 residues. The CDR3 DNA reads as TGTGCCAGCAGCCCCGCGGTAGCGGGGTCGTACAATGAGCAGTTCTTC. Translating it yields CASSPAVAGSYNEQFF.

Concerning this clone itself: A single base is all that separates this from a far larger clone, so a read error is likely. The same CDR3 is also encoded by other DNA sequences in this sample. This sequence joins TRBV7-2 and TRBJ2-7; D unresolved. CDR1 SGHTA and CDR2 FQGNSA come from the germline V gene. The CDR3 consists of 13 residues. The CDR3 DNA is TGTGCCAGTAGCTTGGGTTGGTTGGGCGAGCAGTACTTC. Its translation: CASSLGWLGEQYF.

The V call is TRBV5-1, the J call TRBJ1-2; 12 nucleotides line up with TRBD1. Trimming removed 4 bases from V and 7 bases from J; junction bases left unmatched: 5. CDR1 and CDR2 from the germline V gene are SGHRS and YFSETQ. The length of the CDR3 is 14 residues. CDR3 in DNA: TGCGCCAGCAGCGCCGGGACAGGGGGCGTTGGCTACACCTTC. This translates into CASSAGTGGVGYTF.

CDR3 loop: CASSLMRAQETQYF. The CDR3 DNA reads as TGTGCCAGCAGCTTAATGCGGGCCCAAGAGACCCAGTACTTC. The rearrangement links TRBV11-2 to TRBJ2-5, with D possibly being TRBD2 (5 bases). CDR1 and CDR2 from the germline V gene are SGHAT and FQNNGV. The CDR3 is 14 amino acids. Deletions cut 2 bases from V and 1 base from J, with 8 bases between.

A note on this clone: Distinct nucleotide sequences in the sample also encode this CDR3. The chain carries TRBV5-1 and TRBJ2-5, with unresolved D. This CDR3 region has 13 residues. Per germline, CDR1 SGHRS and CDR2 YFSETQ. Trimming pared 1 base from V and 5 bases from J, leaving 9 bases between. The CDR3 coding sequence is TGCGCCAGCAGCTTGTCAGGTTCTGAGACCCAGTACTTC. This sequence encodes CASSLSGSETQYF.

As concerns this clone: A read error likely explains this, since a far larger clone differs by one base. This sample also contains other DNA sequences that code for the same CDR3. This chain uses TRBV30 with TRBJ1-5; D is perhaps TRBD1 (6 bases). This CDR3 comprises 14 residues. Germline V lookup: CDR1 GTSNPN, CDR2 SVGIG (reference sequence). The CDR3 spells CAWPPGHSNQPQHF. The CDR3, as DNA: TGTGCCTGGCCTCCGGGACATAGCAATCAGCCCCAGCACTTT.

The rearrangement joins TRBV11-2 to TRBJ1-1; the D is unclear. With 6 bases removed from V and 1 base from J, the gap between germline ends came to 9 bases. The CDR3 totals 13 residues. CDR1 is SGHAT and CDR2 is FQNNGV in the germline V gene. The CDR3 loop is CASRWEPNTEAFF. CDR3 nucleotides: TGTGCCAGCAGATGGGAACCGAACACTGAAGCTTTCTTT. The full variable domain, with the rest looked up from reference TRBV11-2 and TRBJ1-1, is EAGVAQSPRYKIIEKRQSVAFWCNPISGHATLYWYQQILGQGPKLLIQFQNNGVVDDSQLPKDRFSAERLKGVDSTLKIQPAKLEDSAVYLCASRWEPNTEAFFGQGTRLTVV.

The chain combines TRBV7-2 with TRBJ2-7; 13 bases are a match to TRBD2. V was pared by 5 bases and J by 3 bases, with 4 bases of the junction left unmatched. The CDR3 covers 15 residues. Germline-derived CDR1 and CDR2 are SGHTA and FQGNSA. Here the CDR3 DNA reads TGTGCCAGCAGCATTAGGACTAGCGGGAGCTACGAGCAGTACTTC. The encoded protein is CASSIRTSGSYEQYF.

This chain links TRBV28 with TRBJ1-3; 10 nucleotides line up with TRBD1. V dropped 5 bases and J dropped 3; count of bases not matched to a gene: 7. Germline V gene sequence: CDR1 MDHEN, CDR2 SYDVKM. This CDR3 spans 16 amino acids. This chain's CDR3 is CASSVRQGAGGNTIYF. The CDR3 DNA follows: TGTGCCAGCAGTGTGAGACAGGGGGCGGGTGGAAACACCATATATTTT.

The V gene is TRBV19, the J gene TRBJ1-1; D ambiguous. With 3 bases removed from V and 1 base from J, the gap between germline ends came to 6 bases. This CDR3 is 13 amino acids long. Germline V lookup: CDR1 LNHDA, CDR2 SQIVND (reference sequence). The CDR3 bases are TGTGCCAGTAGTATTCGGACGAACACTGAAGCTTTCTTT. Its protein product is CASSIRTNTEAFF. Full variable domain (outside the CDR3, taken from reference TRBV19 and TRBJ1-1): DGGITQSPKYLFRKEGQNVTLSCEQNLNHDAMYWYRQDPGQGLRLIYYSQIVNDFQKGDIAEGYSVSREKKESFPLTVTSAQKNPTAFYLCASSIRTNTEAFFGQGTRLTVV.

This clone was seen a few times. The J gene is TRBJ1-4, the V gene TRBV10-3, with D unclear. V lost 0 bases, J lost 0 bases, and 5 bases lay in between. The CDR3 contains 15 residues. CDR1 and CDR2 from the germline V gene are ENHRY and SYGVKD. The CDR3 DNA sequence: TGTGCCATCAGTGAGTCTGCGGCAACTAATGAAAAACTGTTTTTT. Translated, it gives CAISESAATNEKLFF.

This clone was counted only a few times. At the DNA level, this CDR3 is encoded by other sequences in the same sample as well. The V gene is TRBV6-5, the J gene TRBJ2-5; D is possibly TRBD2 (6 bases). This CDR3 is built from 12 residues. Looked up from germline, CDR1 is MNHEY and CDR2 is SVGAGI. The V gene lost 6 bases and the J gene lost 4 bases, with 9 bases spanning the gap. The CDR3: CASRTSGETQYF. The CDR3 DNA sequence: TGTGCCAGCAGGACTAGTGGAGAGACCCAGTACTTC.

In this sample, this clone turned up a few times. This chain links TRBV28 with TRBJ1-5; maybe TRBD1 (5 bases). Trimming removed 6 bases from V and 0 bases from J, with 12 bases in between. The CDR3 extends over 15 amino acids. Germline V gives CDR1 MDHEN, CDR2 SYDVKM. Here the CDR3 reads CASRNPQDSNQPQHF. DNA of the CDR3: TGTGCCAGCAGAAACCCACAGGATAGCAATCAGCCCCAGCATTTT.

The CDR3 nucleotides are TGTGCCAGCTCACGGGGACTAGCTGAGAACACCGGGGAGCTGTTTTTT. Translating gives CASSRGLAENTGELFF. V is TRBV18 and J is TRBJ2-2; 9 positions agree with TRBD2. The CDR3 sequence is 16 residues long. V lost 4 bases to trimming and J lost 1 base; unmatched junction nucleotides: 4. Germline assignment: CDR1 KGHSH and CDR2 LQKENI.

On this clone itself: A read error is likely here: a far larger clone is one base away. The V call is TRBV2, the J call TRBJ2-2; TRBD1 matches 10 bases. With V trimmed by 8 bases and J by 4 bases, 10 bases remained unmatched. This CDR3 contains 16 residues. CDR1 SNHLY and CDR2 FYNNEI come from the germline V gene. The CDR3 loop reads CASPGTGVGLTGELFF. Written as DNA, the CDR3 is TGTGCCAGCCCCGGGACAGGGGTCGGTCTCACCGGGGAGCTGTTTTTT. Full variable domain (outside the CDR3, taken from reference TRBV2 and TRBJ2-2): EPEVTQTPSHQVTQMGQEVILRCVPISNHLYFYWYRQILGQKVEFLVSFYNNEISEKSEIFDDQFSVERPDGSNFTLKIRSTKLEDSAMYFCASPGTGVGLTGELFFGEGSRLTVL.

This clone appeared once. One base separates it from a far larger clone, so it is likely a read error. This chain uses TRBV5-1 with TRBJ1-4, with D unresolved. The germline V and J ends were trimmed by 0 bases and 3 bases, with 3 bases remaining between them. CDR3 length equals 13 residues. The germline V gene has CDR1 SGHRS and CDR2 YFSETQ. The CDR3 loop reads CASSLGANEKLFF. CDR3 nucleotides: TGCGCCAGCAGCTTGGGCGCTAATGAAAAACTGTTTTTT.

This clone was seen at least ten times. The chain carries TRBV5-1 and TRBJ1-4, with D possibly being TRBD1 (5 bases). Germline CDR1 reads SGHRS; CDR2 reads YFSETQ. With 0 bases removed from V and 8 bases from J, the gap between germline ends came to 5 bases. The CDR3 spans 12 residues. Here the CDR3 reads CASSLGDEKLFF. In nucleotides, the CDR3 is TGCGCCAGCAGCTTGGGGGACGAAAAACTGTTTTTT.

This chain joins TRBV30 and TRBJ1-5, with a tentative D call TRBD1 (6 bases). CDR3 length equals 14 residues. CDR1 and CDR2 (germline): GTSNPN, SVGIG (reference sequence). Trimming cost V 2 bases and J 5 bases, with 13 bases left between them. The DNA for the CDR3 is TGTGCCTGGAGTTCGACAGGTAATTATCAGCCCCAGCATTTT. Encoded protein: CAWSSTGNYQPQHF.

Comment on this clone: It differs at one base from a far larger clone, so likely a read error. This likely comes from a read error, as the CDR3 has no conserved phenylalanine or tryptophan at its end. This rearrangement joins TRBV6-1 to TRBJ1-2; D gene ambiguous. The germline V gene encodes CDR1 MNHNS and CDR2 SASEGT. V lost 4 bases, J lost 7 bases, and 10 bases lay in between. This CDR3 has 12 residues. The CDR3 DNA reads TGTGCCAGCAGTGCCAGGATGGGTGGCTACACCTCC. Translation gives CASSARMGGYTS.

The J gene is TRBJ2-1, the V gene TRBV7-9; D gene unclear. V was pared by 1 base and J by 10 bases, with 5 bases between. The CDR3 covers 11 residues. The V gene's germline CDR1 is SEHNR and CDR2 FQNEAQ (reference sequence). The CDR3 loop is CASSLVREQFF. In nucleotides, the CDR3 is TGTGCCAGCAGCTTAGTAAGAGAGCAGTTCTTC.

The chain combines TRBV18 with TRBJ2-2; the match to TRBD2 covers 7 bases. With V trimmed by 0 bases and J by 5 bases, 9 bases remained unmatched. Germline V gene sequence: CDR1 KGHSH, CDR2 LQKENI. There are 17 residues in the CDR3. CDR3 sequence (DNA): TGTGCCAGCTCACCACCGACGGGGGGAAGCAGGACCGGGGAGCTGTTTTTT. It yields the protein CASSPPTGGSRTGELFF.

In regard to this clone: The junction shows a germline mismatch at one end, possibly a read error. This chain links TRBV7-6 with TRBJ2-5, with 8 bases identical to TRBD1. CDR1 and CDR2 from the germline V gene are SGHVS and FNYEAQ. The CDR3 sequence is 13 residues long. The CDR3 protein is CASSQRQGETQYF. CDR3 nucleotides: TGTGCTAGCAGCCAGAGACAGGGGGAGACCCAGTACTTC.

J is TRBJ1-1 and V is TRBV7-9; tentatively, D is TRBD1 (5 bases). The V end lost 5 bases, the J end lost 0 bases, and 19 bases lay between the germline ends. Germline V gives CDR1 SEHNR, CDR2 FQNEAQ (reference sequence). The CDR3 totals 17 residues. CDR3 bases: TGTGCCAGCAGCCCCGACTGGGGGATACTCATGAACACTGAAGCTTTCTTT. This codes for CASSPDWGILMNTEAFF.

V usage is TRBV11-1 and J usage is TRBJ2-7, with 14 nucleotides matching TRBD2. The CDR3 is made up of 16 amino acids. Germline V gives CDR1 SGHAT, CDR2 FQDESV (reference sequence). The junction had 6 bases not matched to a gene; V was cut back by 4 bases and J by 4 bases. CDR3 amino acids: CASSSGLAGEGYEQYF. CDR3 sequence (DNA): TGTGCCAGCAGCTCGGGACTAGCGGGAGAGGGGTACGAGCAGTACTTC.

In regard to this clone: A much larger clone sits a single nucleotide away, making a read error possible. This chain uses TRBV7-7 with TRBJ2-1, with a tentative D call TRBD2 (6 bases). This CDR3 is 15 amino acids long. Germline V gene data show CDR1 as SSHAT and CDR2 as FNYEAQ (reference sequence). The CDR3 sequence: CASGPSEASYNEQFF. The CDR3 DNA reads as TGTGCTAGCGGCCCCTCGGAGGCTTCCTACAATGAGCAGTTCTTC.

The genes are TRBV28 and TRBJ2-7, with 9 bases identical to TRBD1. The V and J ends lost 5 bases and 8 bases, in that order; junction bases with no gene match: 7. Germline V gives CDR1 MDHEN, CDR2 SYDVKM. The CDR3 runs 13 residues. This CDR3 reads CASSAAGQGKQYF. DNA of the CDR3: TGTGCCAGCAGTGCGGCGGGACAGGGCAAGCAGTACTTC.

The chain recombines TRBV4-1 with TRBJ2-2; 10 nucleotides match TRBD2. The germline V gene encodes CDR1 MGHRA and CDR2 YSYEKL. Trimming cost V 6 bases and J 8 bases; bases outside gene matches: 15. The CDR3 is made up of 17 amino acids. DNA for the CDR3: TGCGCCAGCAGACGAGACCTAGCGGGAGTAGGCTCGGGGGAGCTGTTTTTT. It translates to CASRRDLAGVGSGELFF.

This clone was seen a few times. Germline is not matched at one junction end, which may reflect a read error. The rearrangement uses TRBV7-3 and TRBJ2-1; 8 positions agree with TRBD2. The germline gives CDR1 SGHTA, CDR2 FQGTGA. CDR3 size: 13 residues. The CDR3 is CASSPGLDSPQIF. The CDR3 bases are TGTGCCAGCAGCCCGGGACTAGACAGCCCTCAAATCTTC.

This sequence joins TRBV5-6 and TRBJ2-5; TRBD2 agrees at 9 bases. Germline-derived CDR1 and CDR2 are SGHDT and YYEEEE. J lost 5 bases, V lost 3 bases, and 5 bases had no gene match. The length of the CDR3 is 14 residues. Here the CDR3 DNA reads TGTGCCAGCAGCTCTTTAGCGGGAGTTGAGACCCAGTACTTC. Translated, it gives CASSSLAGVETQYF.

The V gene is TRBV7-8, the J gene TRBJ2-1; TRBD2 might be the D (6 bases). This CDR3 comprises 16 residues. With 5 bases removed from V and 2 bases from J, the gap between germline ends came to 16 bases. Germline lookup yields CDR1 SGHVS and CDR2 FQNEAQ. The CDR3 is CASSQDFRTTYNEQFF. The CDR3 DNA follows: TGTGCCAGCAGCCAGGATTTCCGGACTACCTACAATGAGCAGTTCTTC.